This T cell receptor beta chain was captured by sequencing in a study of immune evolution from preneoplasia to lung adenocarcinoma. Study-wide points: T cell clonality was higher in KRAS-mutant than EGFR-mutant or wild-type nodules.

Assay: immunoSEQ multiplex PCR; the TCRdb copy retains only in-frame clones and omits some. The profile shows 3,500 to 5,000 clones, approximately 89% of them singletons. This clone was seen a single time. What it recognizes is unknown. The sequenced sample consisted of FFPE minimally invasive lung adenocarcinoma tissue. The receptor's source is a donor older than 65 with lung adenocarcinoma.

The CDR3 sequence is CASSLAGREGGTEAFF. The CDR3 DNA follows: TGTGCCAGCAGCTTGGCCGGACGTGAAGGGGGCACTGAAGCTTTCTTT. V is TRBV5-6 and J is TRBJ1-1, with D perhaps matching TRBD1 (6 bases). CDR3 length: 16 residues. Looked up from germline, CDR1 is SGHDT and CDR2 is YYEEEE. The V and J ends lost 0 bases and 4 bases respectively, with 16 bases between them.